This TCR beta chain was identified during a study of T cell repertoires in cytomegalovirus infection. The wider study: Matching HLA type, along with CMV infection, was indicated by public TCR beta signatures.

TCRdb re-derived calls from the reads in MiXCR, one entry per CDR3 protein. The sample contains about 230,000 distinct CDR3 sequences, roughly 22% of which appear only once. CDR1 is MNHNS and CDR2 is SASEGT in the germline V gene. The CDR3 length is 15 residues. V lost 0 bases, J lost 12 bases, and 18 bases lay in between. The table lists this clonotype with a few counts. The rearrangement joins TRBV6-1 to TRBJ2-1; maybe TRBD1 (6 bases). The source is a human donor in good health (CMV status not recorded). Some clones in this sample may be carry-over from other donors' samples. The sample was CD8+ T cells from PBMCs. The CDR3 coding sequence is TGTGCCAGCAGTGAAGCGCTCAGGGGCTTAATGGGGCAGTTCTTC. Translating it yields CASSEALRGLMGQFF.